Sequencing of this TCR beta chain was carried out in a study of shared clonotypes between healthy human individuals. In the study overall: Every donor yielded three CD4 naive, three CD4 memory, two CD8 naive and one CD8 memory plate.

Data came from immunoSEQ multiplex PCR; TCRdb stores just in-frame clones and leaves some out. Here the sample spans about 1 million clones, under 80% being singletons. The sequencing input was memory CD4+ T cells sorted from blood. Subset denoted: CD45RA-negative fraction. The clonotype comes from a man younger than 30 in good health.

The CDR3 bases are TGTGCCAGTAACGACAGGGGGAACACCGGGGAGCTGTTTTTT. As protein: CASNDRGNTGELFF. J is TRBJ2-2 and V is TRBV19; 8 bases match TRBD1. Trimming took 7 bases from V and 1 from J; bases not matched to a gene: 2. This CDR3 comprises 14 residues. Germline CDR1 reads LNHDA; CDR2 reads SQIVND (reference sequence). Supplemented by reference TRBV19 and TRBJ2-2, the full variable domain reads DGGITQSPKYLFRKEGQNVTLSCEQNLNHDAMYWYRQDPGQGLRLIYYSQIVNDFQKGDIAEGYSVSREKKESFPLTVTSAQKNPTAFYLCASNDRGNTGELFFGEGSRLTVL.